Below, one TCR beta chain is given with its context. The data belong to a study of blood T cell repertoires in COVID-19. In the original processing: Reference gene primer amplification gave estimated nucleated cell counts. The table came from immunoSEQ multiplex PCR; TCRdb's copy has only in-frame clones and leaves some out. V, J and clone size are those of that table, while D and trimming were read from the DNA. Of some 340,000 clones listed, roughly four fifths were seen once; the top ten hold approximately 5%. Participants were aged about 18 to 90 years, lived in over 20 US areas, and enrolled virtually. Researchers sorted participants into cohorts using their self-reported clinical history. Symptom resolution, clearance, or two negative PCRs marked donors in Cohort 3 as recovered. V was shortened by 4 bases and J by 4 bases, with 18 bases between the two germline ends. CDR1 SNHLY and CDR2 FYNNEI come from the germline V gene. The CDR3 extends over 16 amino acids.

The sequence was obtained from a woman aged 45 to 65 who had recovered from COVID-19. The chain uses TRBV2 and TRBJ2-3; tentatively, D is TRBD1 (5 bases). The sample taken for sequencing was PBMCs or T cells enriched from blood (not recorded which). The CDR3 DNA reads as TGTGCCAGCAGTGGTGAAAACAGGTTACGGTCAGATACGCAGTATTTT. It encodes CASSGENRLRSDTQYF.